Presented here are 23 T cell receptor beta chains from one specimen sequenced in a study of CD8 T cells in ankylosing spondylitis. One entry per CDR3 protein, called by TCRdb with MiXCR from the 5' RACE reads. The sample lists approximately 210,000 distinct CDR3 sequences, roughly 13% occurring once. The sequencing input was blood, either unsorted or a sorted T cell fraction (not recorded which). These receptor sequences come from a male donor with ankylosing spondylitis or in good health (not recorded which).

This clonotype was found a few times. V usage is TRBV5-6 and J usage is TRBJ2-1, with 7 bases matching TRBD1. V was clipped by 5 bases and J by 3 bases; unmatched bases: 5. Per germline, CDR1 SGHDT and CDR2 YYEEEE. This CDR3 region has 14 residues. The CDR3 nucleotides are TGTGCCAGCAGAGACCGGGACAGCTACAATGAGCAGTTCTTC. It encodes CASRDRDSYNEQFF.

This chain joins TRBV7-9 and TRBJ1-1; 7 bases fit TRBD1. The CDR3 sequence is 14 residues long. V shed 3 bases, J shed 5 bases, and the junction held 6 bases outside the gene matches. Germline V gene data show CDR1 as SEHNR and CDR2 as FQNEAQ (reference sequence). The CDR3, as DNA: TGTGCCAGCAGCTTCGTAGGGACAGAGACTGAAGCTTTCTTT. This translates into CASSFVGTETEAFF. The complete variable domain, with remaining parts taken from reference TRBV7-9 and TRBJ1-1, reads DTGVSQNPRHKITKRGQNVTFRCDPISEHNRLYWYRQTLGQGPEFLTYFQNEAQLEKSRLLSDRFSAERPKGSFSTLEIQRTEQGDSAMYLCASSFVGTETEAFFGQGTRLTVV.

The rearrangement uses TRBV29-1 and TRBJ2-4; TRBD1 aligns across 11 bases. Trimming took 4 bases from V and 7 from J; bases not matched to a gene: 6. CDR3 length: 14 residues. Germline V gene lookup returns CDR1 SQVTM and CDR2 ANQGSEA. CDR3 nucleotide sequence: TGCAGCGTTGTGCTGGGACAGGGGGAGAACATTCAGTACTTC. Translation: CSVVLGQGENIQYF.

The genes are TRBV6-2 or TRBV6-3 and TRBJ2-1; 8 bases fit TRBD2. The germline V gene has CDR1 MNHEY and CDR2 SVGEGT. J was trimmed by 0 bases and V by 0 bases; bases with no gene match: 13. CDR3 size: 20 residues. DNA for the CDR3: TGTGCCAGCAGTTACTCGGGGGGTAGCGGGGTATACTACTCCTACAATGAGCAGTTCTTC. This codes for CASSYSGGSGVYYSYNEQFF.

In nucleotides, the CDR3 is TGTGCCAGCAGCTTAGATCCAACGACAGGGAGAGGTTACTTC. It encodes CASSLDPTTGRGYF. This chain connects TRBV11-2 to TRBJ2-7, with 7 positions matching TRBD1. Trimming took 0 bases from V and 13 from J; bases not matched to a gene: 12. This CDR3 spans 14 amino acids. CDR1 and CDR2 from the germline V gene are SGHAT and FQNNGV.

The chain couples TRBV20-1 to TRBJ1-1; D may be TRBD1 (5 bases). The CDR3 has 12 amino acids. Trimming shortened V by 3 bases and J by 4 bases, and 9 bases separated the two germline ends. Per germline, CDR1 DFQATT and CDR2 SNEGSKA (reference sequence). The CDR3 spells CSAREGLTEAFF. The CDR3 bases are TGCAGTGCTAGGGAGGGGCTCACTGAAGCTTTCTTT.

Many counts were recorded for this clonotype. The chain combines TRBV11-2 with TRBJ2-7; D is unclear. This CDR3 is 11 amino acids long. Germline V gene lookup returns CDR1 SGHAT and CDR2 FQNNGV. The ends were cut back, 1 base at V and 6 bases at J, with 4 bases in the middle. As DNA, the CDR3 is TGTGCCAGCAGCTTAGTGGGCGAGCAGTACTTC. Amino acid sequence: CASSLVGEQYF.

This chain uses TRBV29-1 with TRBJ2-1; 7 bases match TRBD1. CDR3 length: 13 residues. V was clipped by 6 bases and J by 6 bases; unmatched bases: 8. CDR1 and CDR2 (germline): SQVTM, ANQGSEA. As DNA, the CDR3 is TGCAGCGTCGGGACAGTGTCTACCAATGAGCAGTTCTTC. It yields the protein CSVGTVSTNEQFF.

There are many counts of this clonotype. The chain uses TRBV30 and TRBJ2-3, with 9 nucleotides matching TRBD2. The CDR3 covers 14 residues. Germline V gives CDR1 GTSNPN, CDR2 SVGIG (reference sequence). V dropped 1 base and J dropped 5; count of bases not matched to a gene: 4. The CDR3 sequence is CAWSGTSGLDTQYF. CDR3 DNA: TGTGCCTGGAGTGGTACTAGCGGGCTAGATACGCAGTATTTT.

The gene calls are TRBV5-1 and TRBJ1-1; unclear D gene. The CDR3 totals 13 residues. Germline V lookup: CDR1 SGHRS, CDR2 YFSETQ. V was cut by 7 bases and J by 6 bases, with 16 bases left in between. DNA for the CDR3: TGCGCCAGCGCGGACTGGGATGGCCCTGAAGCTTTCTTT. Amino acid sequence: CASADWDGPEAFF.

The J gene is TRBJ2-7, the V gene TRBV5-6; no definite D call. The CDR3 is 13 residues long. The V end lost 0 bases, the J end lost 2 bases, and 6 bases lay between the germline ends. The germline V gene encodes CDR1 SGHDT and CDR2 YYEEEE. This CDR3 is CASSLGYTYEQYF. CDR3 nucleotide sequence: TGTGCCAGCAGCTTGGGCTATACCTACGAGCAGTACTTC.

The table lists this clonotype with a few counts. The CDR3 DNA is TGTGCCAGCAGCCAAGATGAGGCTAGCGGGTCGAGCTCCTACGAGCAGTACTTC. Residues: CASSQDEASGSSSYEQYF. The chain uses TRBV4-2 and TRBJ2-7; 8 bases agree with TRBD2. This CDR3 comprises 18 residues. In germline, CDR1 is LGHNA, CDR2 YNFKEQ. Trimming at V came to 0 bases and at J to 0 bases, leaving 10 bases not matched to a gene.

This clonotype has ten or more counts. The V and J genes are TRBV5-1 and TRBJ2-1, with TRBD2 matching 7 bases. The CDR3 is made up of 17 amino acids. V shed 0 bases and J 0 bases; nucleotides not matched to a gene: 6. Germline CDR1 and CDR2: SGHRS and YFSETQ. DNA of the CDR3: TGCGCCAGCAGCTTGGACTCGCTAGCGGTCTCCTACAATGAGCAGTTCTTC. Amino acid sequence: CASSLDSLAVSYNEQFF.

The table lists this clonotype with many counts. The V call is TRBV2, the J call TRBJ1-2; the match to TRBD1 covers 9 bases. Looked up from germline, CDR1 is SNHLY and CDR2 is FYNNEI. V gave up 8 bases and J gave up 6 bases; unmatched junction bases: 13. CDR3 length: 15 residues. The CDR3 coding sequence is TGTGCCAGCCGGTACTCGAGGACAGGGGAAAATGGCTACACCTTC. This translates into CASRYSRTGENGYTF.

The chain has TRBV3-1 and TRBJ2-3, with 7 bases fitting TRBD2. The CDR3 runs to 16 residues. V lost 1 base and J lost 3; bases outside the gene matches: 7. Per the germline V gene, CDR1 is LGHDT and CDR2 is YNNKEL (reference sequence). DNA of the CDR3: TGTGCCAGCAGCCAAGGGTCGCGGGGAGGGACAGATACGCAGTATTTT. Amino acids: CASSQGSRGGTDTQYF.

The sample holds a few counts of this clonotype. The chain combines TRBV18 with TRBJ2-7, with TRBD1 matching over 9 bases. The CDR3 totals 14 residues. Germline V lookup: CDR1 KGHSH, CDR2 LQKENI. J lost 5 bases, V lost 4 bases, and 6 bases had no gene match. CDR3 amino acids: CASSRDRVWHEQYF. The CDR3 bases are TGTGCCAGCTCACGGGACAGGGTATGGCACGAGCAGTACTTC.

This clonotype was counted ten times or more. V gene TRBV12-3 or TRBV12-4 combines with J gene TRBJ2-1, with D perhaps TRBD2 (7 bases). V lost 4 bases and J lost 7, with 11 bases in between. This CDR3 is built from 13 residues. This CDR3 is CASSWGGGNEQFF. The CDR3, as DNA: TGTGCCAGCAGTTGGGGGGGCGGAAATGAGCAGTTCTTC.

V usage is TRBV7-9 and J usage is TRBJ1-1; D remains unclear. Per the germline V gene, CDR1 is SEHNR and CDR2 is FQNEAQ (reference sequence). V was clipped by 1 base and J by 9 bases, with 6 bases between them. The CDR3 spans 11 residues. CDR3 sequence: CASSLGVQAFF. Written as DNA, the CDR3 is TGTGCCAGCAGCTTAGGGGTCCAAGCTTTCTTT.

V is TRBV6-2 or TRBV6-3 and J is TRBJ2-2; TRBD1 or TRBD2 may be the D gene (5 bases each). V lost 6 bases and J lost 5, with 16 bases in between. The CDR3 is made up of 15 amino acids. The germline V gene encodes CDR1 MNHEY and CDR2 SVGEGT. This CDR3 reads CASSQIRGLTGELFF. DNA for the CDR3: TGTGCCAGCAGCCAGATCCGGGGCCTAACCGGGGAGCTGTTTTTT.

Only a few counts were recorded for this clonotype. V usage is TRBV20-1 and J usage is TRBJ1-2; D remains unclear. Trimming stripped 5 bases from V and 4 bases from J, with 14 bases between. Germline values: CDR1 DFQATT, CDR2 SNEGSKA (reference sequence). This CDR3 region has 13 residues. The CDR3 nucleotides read TGCAGTGCTGTTCAGGCGGGGTCCTATGGCTACACCTTC. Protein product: CSAVQAGSYGYTF.

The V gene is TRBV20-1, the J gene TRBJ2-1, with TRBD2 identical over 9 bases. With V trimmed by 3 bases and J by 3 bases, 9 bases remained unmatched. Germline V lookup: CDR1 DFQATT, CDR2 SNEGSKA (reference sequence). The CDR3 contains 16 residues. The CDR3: CSASPLAGQDYNEQFF. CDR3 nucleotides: TGCAGTGCTAGTCCTCTAGCGGGACAAGACTACAATGAGCAGTTCTTC.

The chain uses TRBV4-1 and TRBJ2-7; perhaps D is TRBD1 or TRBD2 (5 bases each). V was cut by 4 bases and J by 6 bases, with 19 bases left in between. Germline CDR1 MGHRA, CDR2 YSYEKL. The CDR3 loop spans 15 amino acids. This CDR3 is CASSLEGVPGREQYF. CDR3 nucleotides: TGCGCCAGCAGCCTCGAGGGTGTTCCGGGGCGCGAGCAGTACTTC.

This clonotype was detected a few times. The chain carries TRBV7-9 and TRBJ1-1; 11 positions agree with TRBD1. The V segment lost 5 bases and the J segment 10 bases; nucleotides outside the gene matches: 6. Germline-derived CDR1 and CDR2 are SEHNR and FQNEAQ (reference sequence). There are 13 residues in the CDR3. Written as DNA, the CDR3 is TGTGCCAGCAGCCCCGGGACAGGGGGGAGAGCTTTCTTT. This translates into CASSPGTGGRAFF.